Each of the 10 T cell receptor beta chains below was sequenced from the same sample in a study of OX40 agonist ivuxolimab in advanced cancers. The repertoire was sequenced with immunoSEQ multiplex PCR; TCRdb's copy has only in-frame clones and lacks some. Here the sample spans about 38,000 clones, roughly 80% being singletons. This specimen was CD4+ or CD8+ T cells sorted from blood, taken in a trial of the OX40 agonist ivuxolimab. Receptor source: an adult with an advanced solid tumor such as melanoma, head and neck, liver or kidney cancer.

This chain connects TRBV4-3 to TRBJ1-3, with TRBD1 as a possible D gene (6 bases). With 1 base removed from V and 0 bases from J, the gap between germline ends came to 13 bases. Per germline, CDR1 LGHNA and CDR2 YSLEER. The CDR3 covers 17 residues. CDR3 in amino acids: CASSQAGGAISGNTIYF. In DNA, the CDR3 is TGCGCCAGCAGCCAAGCCGGGGGGGCCATCTCTGGAAACACCATATATTTT.

V usage is TRBV28 and J usage is TRBJ1-4, with D unclear. The V gene's germline CDR1 is MDHEN and CDR2 SYDVKM. The V end lost 6 bases, the J end lost 4 bases, and 9 bases lay between the germline ends. This CDR3 comprises 13 residues. The CDR3 spells CASRPGVNEKLFF. The CDR3 coding sequence is TGTGCCAGCAGGCCTGGGGTTAATGAAAAACTGTTTTTT.

For the CDR3, the DNA is TGTGCCAGCAGCTTGGGTCTTCAGAGGGAGACCCAGTACTTC. Amino acids: CASSLGLQRETQYF. The chain joins TRBV11-2 to TRBJ2-5; no clear D gene. The CDR3 sequence is 14 residues long. The germline gives CDR1 SGHAT, CDR2 FQNNGV. V was trimmed by 3 bases and J by 5 bases, leaving 13 bases between them.

V usage is TRBV5-1 and J usage is TRBJ2-1, with TRBD1 identical over 10 bases. Per germline, CDR1 SGHRS and CDR2 YFSETQ. J was trimmed by 0 bases and V by 0 bases; bases with no gene match: 3. The CDR3 is 17 residues long. The CDR3 DNA is TGCGCCAGCAGCTTGGAGACAGGGGGCAGCTCCTACAATGAGCAGTTCTTC. Encoded protein: CASSLETGGSSYNEQFF.

With regard to this clone: This sample includes further DNA sequences coding for the same CDR3. The chain has TRBV7-2 and TRBJ2-7; D is unresolved. V lost 5 bases and J lost 4, with 6 bases in between. CDR3 length equals 11 residues. Germline CDR1 and CDR2: SGHTA and FQGNSA. The CDR3 coding sequence is TGTGCCAGCAGCGACCGGTACGAGCAGTACTTC. Translation: CASSDRYEQYF.

Remarks on this clone: Different DNA sequences within this sample yield the same CDR3. The gene calls are TRBV5-4 and TRBJ2-2, with 7 bases that match TRBD2. After removal of 4 bases from V and 5 bases from J, the junction contained 14 bases not matched to a gene. This CDR3 region has 17 residues. Per germline, CDR1 SGHNT and CDR2 YYREEE (reference sequence). As DNA, the CDR3 is TGTGCCAGCAGCGCCGGGCTGTGGGAGGGGCGGACCGGGGAGCTGTTTTTT. It is translated as CASSAGLWEGRTGELFF.

This clone was observed a few times. The chain couples TRBV4-2 to TRBJ2-3; D remains unclear. The CDR3 is made up of 19 amino acids. Germline V gene data show CDR1 as LGHNA and CDR2 as YNFKEQ. V dropped 0 bases and J dropped 0 bases, with 19 bases sitting between them. The CDR3 DNA follows: TGTGCCAGCAGCCAAGAGCGGAAATCAGCTGCCCCTAGCACAGATACGCAGTATTTT. This encodes CASSQERKSAAPSTDTQYF.

This clone was counted once. V and J are TRBV10-3 and TRBJ2-3, with 12 bases fitting TRBD2. The trim removed 4 bases at V and 2 bases at J, leaving 4 bases unmatched. This CDR3 region has 16 residues. The germline gives CDR1 ENHRY, CDR2 SYGVKD. The CDR3: CAISGRTSGNTDTQYF. DNA of the CDR3: TGTGCCATCAGTGGCCGGACTAGCGGGAACACAGATACGCAGTATTTT.

This clone is deemed medium-sized (0.01 to 0.1%). CDR3 in DNA: TGCAGCGTTGAGGCAGCGAACACCGGGGAGCTGTTTTTT. This gives the protein CSVEAANTGELFF. The chain has TRBV29-1 and TRBJ2-2; D unclear. Germline CDR1 reads SQVTM; CDR2 reads ANQGSEA. This CDR3 region has 13 residues. Trimming pared 3 bases from V and 0 bases from J, leaving 5 bases between.

The chain has TRBV6-1 and TRBJ2-6; 11 bases are shared with TRBD1. V was pared by 3 bases and J by 3 bases, with 4 bases of the junction left unmatched. The germline gives CDR1 MNHNS, CDR2 SASEGT. The CDR3 loop spans 17 amino acids. Here the CDR3 DNA reads TGTGCCAGCAGTGACCCGGGACAGGGGGATGGGGCCAACGTCCTGACTTTC. As protein: CASSDPGQGDGANVLTF.